The 28 T cell receptor beta chains reported below all come from one sample, sequenced in a study of control samples from healthy donors and cancer patients. Profiling relied on immunoSEQ multiplex PCR, and the TCRdb table lists in-frame clones only, not all of them. The sample holds some 220,000 clones, over 90% seen once. The sample taken for sequencing was blood. The receptors shown here come from a man in his fifties in good health.

For this clone: The germline gene is not matched at one end of the junction; a read error may be the cause. Other DNA sequences in this specimen translate into the identical CDR3. The J gene is TRBJ2-1, the V gene TRBV12-3 or TRBV12-4, with D possibly TRBD1 on 5 matching bases. The CDR3 length is 12 residues. The CDR3 protein is CASIGRENEQFF. In nucleotides, the CDR3 is TGCGCCAGCATAGGCAGGGAAAATGAGCAGTTCTTC.

This rearrangement joins TRBV14 to TRBJ2-7, with TRBD2 as a possible D gene (5 bases). Trimming left V 2 bases short and J 5 bases short, with 22 bases between. The CDR3 spans 17 residues. Germline assignment: CDR1 SGHDN and CDR2 FVKESK. The CDR3 region is CASSQREPPGYYDEQYV. CDR3 nucleotide sequence: TGTGCCAGCAGCCAACGGGAACCCCCCGGGTACTACGACGAGCAGTACGTC.

This clone was seen just once. The chain links TRBV18 to TRBJ1-1, with TRBD1 identical over 7 bases. Germline V CDR1 and CDR2: KGHSH, LQKENI. The junction had 8 bases not matched to a gene; V was cut back by 4 bases and J by 3 bases. The CDR3 is made up of 15 amino acids. The CDR3 sequence is CASSQRQGVDTEAFF. The CDR3 nucleotides read TGTGCCAGCTCACAACGACAGGGTGTAGACACTGAAGCTTTCTTT.

The chain joins TRBV12-5 to TRBJ1-2; D unresolved. V dropped 6 bases and J dropped 8 bases, with 13 bases sitting between them. CDR1 and CDR2 (germline): LGHNT, FRNRAP. The CDR3 runs 12 residues. The CDR3 DNA reads TGTGCTAGTGGAACGTCCCTATCGGGCTACACCTTC. This sequence encodes CASGTSLSGYTF.

The chain has TRBV24-1 and TRBJ2-5, with a weak D call TRBD2 (6 bases). CDR1 and CDR2 (germline): KGHDR, SFDVKD. The CDR3 contains 12 residues. V shed 9 bases and J shed 5 bases, with 12 bases lying between them. CDR3 sequence: CATGGTAETQYF. The DNA of the CDR3 is TGTGCCACCGGGGGGACGGCGGAGACCCAGTACTTC.

This clone was recorded once. The J gene is TRBJ2-1, the V gene TRBV7-6; 10 bases are shared with TRBD1. Trimming removed 0 bases from V and 6 bases from J; junction bases left unmatched: 5. Germline V CDR1 and CDR2: SGHVS, FNYEAQ. This CDR3 has 16 amino acids. The CDR3: CASSLAPGQGRNEQFF. In DNA form, the CDR3 reads TGTGCCAGCAGCTTAGCCCCGGGACAGGGGCGCAATGAGCAGTTCTTC. Combining the CDR3 with reference TRBV7-6 and TRBJ2-1 gives the whole variable domain GAGVSQSPRYKVTKRGQDVALRCDPISGHVSLYWYRQALGQGPEFLTYFNYEAQQDKSGLPNDRFSAERPEGSISTLTIQRTEQRDSAMYRCASSLAPGQGRNEQFFGPGTRLTVL.

This rearrangement joins TRBV10-3 to TRBJ1-2; D is possibly TRBD1 (6 bases). The CDR3 is made up of 14 amino acids. CDR1 is ENHRY and CDR2 is SYGVKD in the germline V gene. The germline V and J ends were trimmed by 7 bases and 4 bases, with 16 bases remaining between them. The DNA for the CDR3 is TGTGCCATCACCGGGACACCTTCCTCCTATGGCTACACCTTC. It specifies CAITGTPSSYGYTF.

V and J are TRBV13 and TRBJ2-7, with 7 bases fitting TRBD2. The germline gives CDR1 PRHDT, CDR2 FYEKMQ (reference sequence). V gave up 4 bases and J gave up 9 bases; unmatched junction bases: 15. The CDR3 extends over 15 amino acids. As DNA, the CDR3 is TGTGCCAGCAGCTCAGGGACTACCAGTCAGGTAGGGCAGTACTTC. Protein sequence: CASSSGTTSQVGQYF.

The chain carries TRBV18 and TRBJ1-5, with unresolved D. The germline V gene encodes CDR1 KGHSH and CDR2 LQKENI. The V gene lost 1 base and the J gene lost 7 bases, with 14 bases spanning the gap. The CDR3 has 15 residues. The CDR3 DNA sequence: TGTGCCAGCTCACCACTGTTATCCCGGGAACAGCCCCAGCATTTT. Encoded protein: CASSPLLSREQPQHF.

The chain couples TRBV9 to TRBJ1-2; tentatively, D is TRBD1 (5 bases). The germline V gene has CDR1 SGDLS and CDR2 YYNGEE. V dropped 0 bases and J dropped 12 bases, with 18 bases sitting between them. The CDR3 has 14 residues. The CDR3 nucleotides are TGTGCCAGCAGCGTAGACCCGCGCCTATCAGGGCACACCTTC. Its protein product is CASSVDPRLSGHTF.

The chain uses TRBV7-9 and TRBJ1-1, with 10 bases matching TRBD1. The CDR3 loop spans 16 amino acids. Unmatched junction bases numbered 9, after V lost 0 bases and J lost 8 bases. Germline CDR1 SEHNR, CDR2 FQNEAQ (reference sequence). Written as DNA, the CDR3 is TGTGCCAGCAGCTTAGCCGACAGGGGGCTCGGTCTAGAAGCTTTCTTT. The encoded protein is CASSLADRGLGLEAFF.

V and J are TRBV12-3 or TRBV12-4 and TRBJ1-2; D uncertain. The CDR3 is made up of 13 amino acids. Trimming left V 6 bases short and J 4 bases short, with 12 bases between. The CDR3 here is CASRSPGSYGYTF. The CDR3 DNA sequence: TGTGCCAGCAGATCGCCGGGATCCTATGGCTACACCTTC.

V is TRBV18 and J is TRBJ2-1; D unresolved. CDR1 KGHSH and CDR2 LQKENI come from the germline V gene. Trimming pared 3 bases from V and 6 bases from J, leaving 6 bases between. This CDR3 is 12 amino acids long. CDR3: CASSPAPNEQFF. The CDR3 nucleotides read TGTGCCAGCTCACCGGCCCCCAATGAGCAGTTCTTC.

The rearrangement uses TRBV6-5 and TRBJ2-7; D is unclear. The length of the CDR3 is 13 residues. Trimming cost V 6 bases and J 2 bases, with 11 bases left between them. The germline gives CDR1 MNHEY, CDR2 SVGAGI. This CDR3 is CASRPHGPYEQYF. The CDR3 DNA follows: TGTGCCAGCAGACCTCACGGACCCTACGAGCAGTACTTC.

The chain couples TRBV6-1 to TRBJ1-5; TRBD1 aligns across 7 bases. The CDR3 covers 15 residues. Germline V gives CDR1 MNHNS, CDR2 SASEGT. The V segment lost 3 bases and the J segment 9 bases; nucleotides outside the gene matches: 11. CDR3 sequence (DNA): TGTGCCAGCAGTGAGTGGAACAGGGGAGGGACGCCCCAGCATTTT. The encoded protein is CASSEWNRGGTPQHF.

The rearrangement links TRBV7-2 to TRBJ2-7; D gene unclear. The CDR3 runs 13 residues. Trimming removed 5 bases at V and 5 bases at J, with 13 bases between. Germline-derived CDR1 and CDR2 are SGHTA and FQGNSA. Here the CDR3 reads CASSPHGRDEQYF. The CDR3 DNA is TGTGCCAGCAGCCCCCACGGTCGCGACGAGCAGTACTTC.

The V call is TRBV7-9, the J call TRBJ2-7; 7 nucleotides align to TRBD1. V lost 2 bases and J lost 2; bases outside the gene matches: 9. Germline V lookup: CDR1 SEHNR, CDR2 FQNEAQ (reference sequence). The CDR3 runs 16 residues. In DNA form, the CDR3 reads TGTGCCAGCAGCTTACCTCGTGGGACAGCCACCTACGAGCAGTACTTC. This sequence encodes CASSLPRGTATYEQYF.

The genes are TRBV5-1 and TRBJ1-6; no firm D call. Trimming shortened V by 6 bases and J by 8 bases, and 12 bases separated the two germline ends. This CDR3 spans 13 amino acids. Germline V gene data show CDR1 as SGHRS and CDR2 as YFSETQ. The CDR3 sequence is CASTSQEDSPLHF. In nucleotides, the CDR3 is TGCGCCAGCACCTCTCAGGAAGATTCACCCCTCCACTTT. Using reference TRBV5-1 and TRBJ1-6 for the parts outside the CDR3, the full variable domain is KAGVTQTPRYLIKTRGQQVTLSCSPISGHRSVSWYQQTPGQGLQFLFEYFSETQRNKGNFPGRFSGRQFSNSRSEMNVSTLELGDSALYLCASTSQEDSPLHFGNGTRLTVT.

This chain links TRBV30 with TRBJ2-3, with D unclear. The CDR3 runs 15 residues. Looked up from germline, CDR1 is GTSNPN and CDR2 is SVGIG (reference sequence). V shed 5 bases and J shed 4 bases, with 19 bases lying between them. CDR3 in amino acids: CAWGNLNKYADTQYF. Written as DNA, the CDR3 is TGTGCCTGGGGGAACTTAAACAAGTACGCAGATACGCAGTATTTT.

The V gene is TRBV27, the J gene TRBJ1-1, with unresolved D. Germline values: CDR1 MNHEY, CDR2 SMNVEV (reference sequence). V was trimmed by 4 bases and J by 5 bases, leaving 14 bases between them. The CDR3 has 14 residues. The CDR3 sequence is CASSSALGVTEAFF. As DNA, the CDR3 is TGTGCCAGCAGTTCTGCGCTGGGTGTTACTGAAGCTTTCTTT.

As DNA, the CDR3 is TGTGCCAGCAGTGAAGAGGGCAAAAACATTCAGTACTTC. This gives the protein CASSEEGKNIQYF. This rearrangement joins TRBV2 to TRBJ2-4; D remains unclear. Germline assignment: CDR1 SNHLY and CDR2 FYNNEI. The CDR3 length is 13 residues. The ends were cut back, 1 base at V and 3 bases at J, with 4 bases in the middle.

This clone was counted a single time. At one boundary the junction diverges from the germline segment, which might be a read error. The chain uses TRBV30 and TRBJ1-2; TRBD1 agrees at 8 bases. Per the germline V gene, CDR1 is GTSNPN and CDR2 is SVGIG (reference sequence). This CDR3 has 13 amino acids. CDR3 in DNA: TGTGCCTGGAGTTCTTCTCAGGGGGCCCCATGGGTATGG. Residues: CAWSSSQGAPWVW.

V and J are TRBV4-2 and TRBJ2-3; TRBD1 matches 7 bases. CDR1 and CDR2 from the germline V gene are LGHNA and YNFKEQ. V was clipped by 3 bases and J by 5 bases; unmatched bases: 5. The CDR3 is 14 residues long. The CDR3 reads CASSQTGFIDTQYF. In DNA, the CDR3 is TGTGCCAGCAGCCAGACAGGGTTTATAGATACGCAGTATTTT.

The J gene is TRBJ1-6, the V gene TRBV9; D unresolved. Trimming removed 4 bases at V and 0 bases at J, with 11 bases between. Germline-derived CDR1 and CDR2 are SGDLS and YYNGEE. CDR3 length: 16 amino acids. The CDR3 coding sequence is TGTGCCAGCAGCCCGAGGATCAGCTCCTATAATTCACCCCTCCACTTT. This gives the protein CASSPRISSYNSPLHF.

J is TRBJ1-3 and V is TRBV5-5, with D uncertain. This CDR3 region has 16 residues. Trimming left V 0 bases short and J 2 bases short, with 12 bases between. Germline V gene sequence: CDR1 SGHKS, CDR2 YYEKEE (reference sequence). This CDR3 reads CASSLGASFTGNTIYF. CDR3 in DNA: TGTGCCAGCAGCTTGGGAGCGTCTTTTACTGGAAACACCATATATTTT.

The V and J genes are TRBV7-3 and TRBJ2-5, with D possibly being TRBD2 (7 bases). Germline CDR1 SGHTA, CDR2 FQGTGA. This CDR3 is built from 15 residues. Trimming stripped 4 bases from V and 5 bases from J, with 17 bases between. DNA of the CDR3: TGTGCCAGCAGCTCTACGGGGGGCAAAAGCGAGACCCAGTACTTC. This sequence encodes CASSSTGGKSETQYF.

V usage is TRBV5-1 and J usage is TRBJ2-5; TRBD2 agrees at 8 bases. In germline, CDR1 is SGHRS, CDR2 YFSETQ. V was pared by 4 bases and J by 2 bases, with 1 base of the junction left unmatched. The CDR3 runs to 13 residues. Here the CDR3 reads CASSSGGQETQYF. CDR3 sequence (DNA): TGCGCCAGCAGCAGCGGGGGACAAGAGACCCAGTACTTC. The full variable domain, completed using reference TRBV5-1 and TRBJ2-5, is KAGVTQTPRYLIKTRGQQVTLSCSPISGHRSVSWYQQTPGQGLQFLFEYFSETQRNKGNFPGRFSGRQFSNSRSEMNVSTLELGDSALYLCASSSGGQETQYFGPGTRLLVL.

The gene calls are TRBV6-1 and TRBJ1-3; D not certain. V lost 0 bases and J lost 4, with 7 bases in between. Germline V gene sequence: CDR1 MNHNS, CDR2 SASEGT. CDR3 length: 14 residues. The CDR3 nucleotides are TGTGCCAGCAGTGAAGCAGGGTACGGAAACACCATATATTTT. It yields the protein CASSEAGYGNTIYF.